The 32 T cell receptor beta chains listed next were all sequenced from one sample in a study of blood T cells in healthy people across ages (dated by TCRdb to the mid-2010s). Library preparation used 5' RACE. For sequencing, an Illumina HiSeq 2500 was employed. A second roughly 6 to 12 cycle PCR used a sample-barcoded 5' primer and a J-beta primer mix. TCRdb took the public reads, trimmed them with fastp at Q25, ran MiXCR for clone calling and kept in-frame beta chains. Entries are consolidated by CDR3 protein sequence, retaining the most common genes and DNA. The sample profile shows 1.5 million to 2 million distinct CDR3 sequences; over 25% of them were found once. The ten biggest clones cover about 7.7% of the sample. Sequencing was performed on blood. The source is a woman in her twenties or thirties in good health.

This clonotype was seen ten or more times. The chain combines TRBV20-1 with TRBJ2-1, with 9 nucleotides matching TRBD1. With V trimmed by 0 bases and J by 4 bases, 7 bases remained unmatched. The germline V gene encodes CDR1 DFQATT and CDR2 SNEGSKA (reference sequence). This CDR3 contains 16 residues. The CDR3 DNA follows: TGCAGTGCTAGAGATCTGGGACAGGGCGAGTACAATGAGCAGTTCTTC. Protein: CSARDLGQGEYNEQFF.

The J gene is TRBJ2-4, the V gene TRBV7-2, with 11 nucleotides matching TRBD1. From germline, CDR1 is SGHTA and CDR2 FQGNSA. The CDR3 is 17 amino acids. With 2 bases clipped from V and 4 bases from J, the junction kept 7 bases outside the gene matches. The CDR3 sequence is CASSLTPGQGVKNIQYF. CDR3 nucleotides: TGTGCCAGCAGCTTAACTCCGGGACAGGGGGTGAAAAACATTCAGTACTTC. Using reference TRBV7-2 and TRBJ2-4 for the parts outside the CDR3, the full variable domain is GAGVSQSPSNKVTEKGKDVELRCDPISGHTALYWYRQSLGQGLEFLIYFQGNSAPDKSGLPSDRFSAERTGGSVSTLTIQRTQQEDSAVYLCASSLTPGQGVKNIQYFGAGTRLSVL.

This clonotype was recorded a few times. The chain joins TRBV18 to TRBJ2-4; possibly TRBD1 for D (5 bases). In germline, CDR1 is KGHSH, CDR2 LQKENI. This CDR3 spans 18 amino acids. Trimming took 3 bases from V and 0 from J, leaving 18 bases between them. The CDR3 DNA reads as TGTGCCAGCTCACCCGTATTGGGGCAGGGTTTAGCCAAAAACATTCAGTACTTC. Its protein product is CASSPVLGQGLAKNIQYF.

The V gene is TRBV7-2, the J gene TRBJ2-1; 7 bases line up with TRBD1. The V gene's germline CDR1 is SGHTA and CDR2 FQGNSA. This CDR3 region has 15 residues. V shed 7 bases and J 6 bases; nucleotides not matched to a gene: 12. CDR3 DNA sequence: TGTGCCAGCACCTACAACAGGGGTATCACCAATGAGCAGTTCTTC. Encoded protein: CASTYNRGITNEQFF.

V and J are TRBV6-5 and TRBJ1-2; D call uncertain. This CDR3 region has 14 residues. V dropped 7 bases and J dropped 5 bases, with 17 bases sitting between them. The germline V gene encodes CDR1 MNHEY and CDR2 SVGAGI. The CDR3 here is CASTPTGLEYGYTF. CDR3 DNA sequence: TGTGCCAGCACCCCGACTGGGCTTGAGTATGGCTACACCTTC.

Regarding this clonotype: A clone one base away is much larger, so this may be a read error. This chain connects TRBV20-1 to TRBJ2-4; no clear D. Germline V gene data show CDR1 as DFQATT and CDR2 as SNEGSKA (reference sequence). CDR3 length: 15 amino acids. The V and J ends lost 0 bases and 13 bases respectively, with 22 bases between them. The CDR3 loop reads CSARDRVASYNEQYF. The CDR3 DNA reads as TGCAGTGCTAGAGATCGGGTAGCCTCCTACAATGAGCAGTACTTC.

This clonotype was picked up many times. The gene calls are TRBV29-1 and TRBJ1-1; no clear D. CDR3 length equals 13 residues. Germline CDR1 reads SQVTM; CDR2 reads ANQGSEA. In nucleotides, the CDR3 is TGCAGTGCCTTAAATTCGGGGAACACTGAAGCTTTCTTT. Translated, it gives CSALNSGNTEAFF. Complete variable domain (other parts from reference TRBV29-1 and TRBJ1-1): SAVISQKPSRDICQRGTSLTIQCQVDSQVTMMFWYRQQPGQSLTLIATANQGSEATYESGFVIDKFPISRPNLTFSTLTVSNMSPEDSSIYLCSALNSGNTEAFFGQGTRLTVV.

This clonotype was observed a few times. J is TRBJ2-6 and V is TRBV5-1; 7 bases are a match to TRBD1. The V and J ends lost 2 bases and 4 bases, in that order; junction bases with no gene match: 3. In germline, CDR1 is SGHRS, CDR2 YFSETQ. This CDR3 contains 15 residues. The CDR3 reads CASSFTGVGANVLTF. CDR3 coding DNA: TGCGCCAGCAGCTTTACAGGGGTAGGGGCCAACGTCCTGACTTTC.

The rearrangement uses TRBV12-3 or TRBV12-4 and TRBJ2-5; 16 bases match TRBD2. The CDR3 totals 18 residues. Trimming removed 7 bases from V and 2 bases from J; junction bases left unmatched: 10. The DNA of the CDR3 is TGTGCCAGCACCTTGCCGGGACTAGCGGGGGGGTATCAAGAGACCCAGTACTTC. The encoded protein is CASTLPGLAGGYQETQYF.

In its sample, this clonotype was seen many times. The chain combines TRBV6-5 with TRBJ2-5, with 9 bases lining up with TRBD2. Germline loops: CDR1 MNHEY, CDR2 SVGAGI. With V trimmed by 0 bases and J by 3 bases, 8 bases remained unmatched. The CDR3 loop spans 17 amino acids. The CDR3 protein is CASSYSFRLAEKETQYF. CDR3 in DNA: TGTGCCAGCAGTTACTCCTTTCGACTAGCGGAAAAAGAGACCCAGTACTTC.

This clonotype showed up just once. The chain is built from TRBV21-1 and TRBJ2-1; TRBD1 is the table's D call and was not checked against the DNA. TRBV21-1 has pseudogene status. CDR3 length equals 17 residues. CDR3 region: CASSKAKKRDRDNEQFF. The CDR3 coding sequence is TGTGCCAGCAGCAAAGCGAAGAAGAGAGACAGGGACAATGAGCAGTTCTTC.

This clonotype was seen a handful of times. This rearrangement joins TRBV28 to TRBJ2-7; unclear D gene. Trimming shortened V by 3 bases and J by 3 bases, and 9 bases separated the two germline ends. There are 13 residues in the CDR3. In germline, CDR1 is MDHEN, CDR2 SYDVKM. Here the CDR3 DNA reads TGTGCCAGCAGTTTTGGAATGAGCTACGAGCAGTACTTC. Translated, it gives CASSFGMSYEQYF.

This clonotype was seen many times. The chain has TRBV29-1 and TRBJ2-1; TRBD1 matches at 7 bases. Losses at the gene ends were 6 bases for V and 6 bases for J; bases not matched to a gene: 11. Per the germline V gene, CDR1 is SQVTM and CDR2 is ANQGSEA. The CDR3 totals 14 residues. The CDR3 sequence is CSVVRTGGINEQFF. The CDR3 nucleotides are TGCAGCGTGGTTAGGACAGGAGGAATCAATGAGCAGTTCTTC.

This clonotype was seen many times. One end of the junction is discordant with germline, which a read error may explain. The CDR3 here is CASSGGRGYGYTF. For the CDR3, the DNA is TGCGCCAGCAGCGGGGGACGGGGCTATGGCTACACCTTC. The chain links TRBV7-9 to TRBJ1-2; a possible D gene is TRBD1 (5 bases). The CDR3 loop spans 13 amino acids. CDR1 is SEHNR, CDR2 FQNEAQ, per germline (reference sequence).

The rearrangement joins TRBV7-2 to TRBJ2-5; D remains unclear. The ends were cut back, 1 base at V and 11 bases at J, with 23 bases in the middle. There are 16 residues in the CDR3. Looked up from germline, CDR1 is SGHTA and CDR2 is FQGNSA. CDR3 DNA sequence: TGTGCCAGCAGCTTAGTGGCGGCTAGTATTGACAATGAGCAGTACTTC. Amino acid sequence: CASSLVAASIDNEQYF.

Worth noting for this clonotype: A much larger clone lies one base from this, so it may be a read error. The chain couples TRBV7-2 to TRBJ1-2, with 7 nucleotides matching TRBD1. CDR3 length: 15 residues. CDR1 SGHTA and CDR2 FQGNSA come from the germline V gene. The CDR3 loop is CAGSPLTTGNYGYTF. CDR3 sequence (DNA): TGTGCCGGCAGCCCACTAACGACAGGGAACTATGGCTACACCTTC.

The genes are TRBV5-1 and TRBJ1-1; unclear D gene. The germline V gene encodes CDR1 SGHRS and CDR2 YFSETQ. The CDR3 extends over 13 amino acids. Trimming took 5 bases from V and 3 from J, leaving 11 bases between them. In nucleotides, the CDR3 is TGCGCCAGCAGACCAGACCAAGACACTGAAGCTTTCTTT. It encodes CASRPDQDTEAFF. Together with reference TRBV5-1 and TRBJ1-1, the CDR3 gives the full variable domain: KAGVTQTPRYLIKTRGQQVTLSCSPISGHRSVSWYQQTPGQGLQFLFEYFSETQRNKGNFPGRFSGRQFSNSRSEMNVSTLELGDSALYLCASRPDQDTEAFFGQGTRLTVV.

The table lists this clonotype with many counts. V is TRBV5-1 and J is TRBJ2-7, with 9 bases matching TRBD1. The CDR3 loop spans 15 amino acids. Losses at the gene ends were 6 bases for V and 3 bases for J; bases not matched to a gene: 10. Germline V gene data show CDR1 as SGHRS and CDR2 as YFSETQ. The CDR3, as DNA: TGCGCCAGCACCCCTAAGACAGGGGGTATCTACGAGCAGTACTTC. Amino acid sequence: CASTPKTGGIYEQYF.

In regard to this clonotype: A read error is possible here, since a much larger clone lies one base away. The chain links TRBV12-3 or TRBV12-4 to TRBJ1-2; D ambiguous. Deletions cut 5 bases from V and 2 bases from J, with 12 bases between. The CDR3 totals 14 residues. The CDR3 region has the DNA TGTGCCAGCAGTAAACGACGGGAGAACTATGGCTACACCTTC. This gives the protein CASSKRRENYGYTF.

As concerns this clonotype: Given a much more abundant clone one base away, this may be a read error. The J gene is TRBJ1-2, the V gene TRBV29-1; D gene uncertain. The CDR3 sequence is 12 residues long. The germline V gene has CDR1 SQVTM and CDR2 ANQGSEA. Trimming removed 7 bases at V and 5 bases at J, with 14 bases between. The CDR3 region has the DNA TGCAGCGGGGAGACGACCTTGTATGGCTACACCTTC. It yields the protein CSGETTLYGYTF.

Details on this clonotype: It may be a read error: a sequence one base away is much more abundant. The chain uses TRBV2 and TRBJ2-1; 14 bases are shared with TRBD2. From germline, CDR1 is SNHLY and CDR2 FYNNEI. The CDR3 has 15 amino acids. V lost 4 bases and J lost 6; bases outside the gene matches: 2. As DNA, the CDR3 is TGTGCCAGCAGTGCGACTAGCGGGAGGGTCAATGAGCAGTTCTTC. Translated, it gives CASSATSGRVNEQFF.

As to this clonotype: This clone may be a read error of a much larger clone one base away. V is TRBV7-9 and J is TRBJ2-7; 7 bases map to TRBD1. V gave up 4 bases and J gave up 0 bases; unmatched junction bases: 3. Germline V gene lookup returns CDR1 SEHNR and CDR2 FQNEAQ (reference sequence). CDR3 length: 14 amino acids. CDR3 protein: CASSCDRDSYEQYF. The CDR3 DNA reads TGTGCCAGCAGCTGCGACAGGGACTCCTACGAGCAGTACTTC.

The genes are TRBV27 and TRBJ2-4; no reliable D call. Near its end, the DNA agrees better with TRBJ2-7, so the J call may be wrong. The CDR3 sequence is 12 residues long. Germline assignment: CDR1 MNHEY and CDR2 SMNVEV (reference sequence). The CDR3: CASSSSLDEQYF. For the CDR3, the DNA is TGTGCCAGCAGTTCGTCATTAGACGAGCAGTACTTC.

As for this clonotype: A read error may account for a junction end that differs from germline. J is TRBJ2-4 and V is TRBV4-2, with D perhaps TRBD1 (5 bases). The germline V gene has CDR1 LGHNA and CDR2 YNFKEQ. This CDR3 spans 13 amino acids. CDR3 coding DNA: TGTGCCAGCAGCCAACTGAAACTGGACATTCGGTACTTC. This translates into CASSQLKLDIRYF.

Only a few counts were recorded for this clonotype. The chain joins TRBV7-6 to TRBJ2-4; 8 nucleotides align to TRBD1. This CDR3 has 13 amino acids. The trim removed 6 bases at V and 13 bases at J, leaving 11 bases unmatched. Germline V CDR1 and CDR2: SGHVS, FNYEAQ. The CDR3 DNA sequence: TGTGCCAGCAGTCTGGACAGGGAAAATGAGCAGTACTTC. Translation gives CASSLDRENEQYF.

This clonotype came up a few times. The rearrangement uses TRBV20-1 and TRBJ2-2; D remains ambiguous. There are 14 residues in the CDR3. The V end lost 3 bases, the J end lost 4 bases, and 12 bases lay between the germline ends. Germline V gene data show CDR1 as DFQATT and CDR2 as SNEGSKA (reference sequence). The CDR3 sequence is CSASMGPTTGELFF. In DNA form, the CDR3 reads TGCAGTGCTAGTATGGGTCCTACCACCGGGGAGCTGTTTTTT.

This clonotype was seen a handful of times. The rearrangement uses TRBV5-4 and TRBJ2-7, with a tentative D call TRBD1 (6 bases). V lost 0 bases, J lost 3 bases, and 13 bases lay in between. Germline V CDR1 and CDR2: SGHNT, YYREEE (reference sequence). This CDR3 is built from 15 residues. CDR3 loop: CASSLDKGEFYEQYF. DNA for the CDR3: TGTGCCAGCAGCTTGGACAAGGGGGAGTTCTACGAGCAGTACTTC.

The chain uses TRBV29-1 and TRBJ2-7, with a possible D match to TRBD1 (7 bases). The germline V gene has CDR1 SQVTM and CDR2 ANQGSEA. The V end was cut by 4 bases, the J end by 6 bases, with 19 bases between. This CDR3 is 14 amino acids long. The CDR3 coding sequence is TGCAGCGTTGCGAATGCGACAGGGAGGTCCGAGCAGTACTTC. Amino acid sequence: CSVANATGRSEQYF.

Comments on this clonotype: An end of the junction does not agree with germline; a read error may underlie this. The CDR3 here is CAISFATSSYNEQFF. CDR3 bases: TGTGCCATCAGTTTCGCGACTAGCTCTTACAATGAGCAGTTCTTC. V gene TRBV6-6 combines with J gene TRBJ2-1; 7 bases are shared with TRBD2. Per germline, CDR1 MNHNY and CDR2 SVGAGI (reference sequence). CDR3 length: 15 amino acids.

This clonotype was detected a few times. The chain employs TRBV2 and TRBJ2-7, with 8 bases lining up with TRBD1. V lost 8 bases and J lost 5; bases outside the gene matches: 11. The CDR3 is made up of 14 amino acids. In germline, CDR1 is SNHLY, CDR2 FYNNEI. CDR3 residues: CASRLGQGIHEQYF. In DNA, the CDR3 is TGTGCCAGCCGCCTCGGACAGGGTATTCACGAGCAGTACTTC.

The V gene is TRBV7-9, the J gene TRBJ2-5; a possible D gene is TRBD1 (5 bases). The V gene's germline CDR1 is SEHNR and CDR2 FQNEAQ (reference sequence). The CDR3 is 14 amino acids. V lost 5 bases, J lost 5 bases, and 15 bases lay in between. The CDR3 region is CASSLPVQGETQYF. CDR3 nucleotide sequence: TGTGCCAGCAGCCTACCCGTCCAGGGCGAGACCCAGTACTTC.

The chain combines TRBV24-1 with TRBJ2-5; the D is unclear. This CDR3 has 13 residues. Deletions cut 1 base from V and 5 bases from J, with 7 bases between. The germline V gene has CDR1 KGHDR and CDR2 SFDVKD. The CDR3 DNA reads as TGTGCCACCAGTGATTTTAACGGCGAGACCCAGTACTTC. It encodes CATSDFNGETQYF.